This T cell receptor beta chain was profiled in a study of neoadjuvant anti-PD-1 for oral cavity cancer. A word on this clone: Its antigen is not identified.

Sequenced by immunoSEQ multiplex PCR; TCRdb stores in-frame clones only, minus some. The sample yields about 68,000 clones, more than 75% seen once. V dropped 2 bases and J dropped 3 bases, with 13 bases sitting between them. The CDR3 spans 15 residues. Germline V lookup: CDR1 SNHLY, CDR2 FYNNEI. Time point specified: after neoadjuvant nivolumab, at surgical resection. Blood cells were analyzed directly, without culture or expansion. General study results and limits: TCR analyses covered only three patients per response group.

The sequencing used PBMCs, collected after nivolumab (anti-PD-1) treatment. The gene calls are TRBV2 and TRBJ2-5; a possible D gene is TRBD2 (6 bases). This sequence originates from a person aged 35-79 years with oral cavity squamous cell carcinoma. The CDR3 spells CASSESDYREETQYF. The CDR3 DNA follows: TGTGCCAGCAGTGAATCGGACTACAGAGAAGAGACCCAGTACTTC.